This entry concerns a single TCR beta chain. In the study's own analysis: Scientists estimated how many nucleated cells there were by amplifying reference gene primers. TCRdb's table, derived via immunoSEQ multiplex PCR, lists solely in-frame clones and lacks some. V and J calls and clone size follow that table, whereas D and trimming were derived from the DNA. Counted here are a few hundred thousand clones, around 85% occurring once; the ten biggest clones make up 2% to 3%. This sample is drawn from a study of blood T cell repertoires in COVID-19. Study context: Acute-phase and convalescent COVID-19 samples originated in the United States, Italy and Spain.

Germline CDR1 reads SGHNT; CDR2 reads YYREEE (reference sequence). The CDR3 contains 13 residues. Recruits, aged 18 to 89 years, lived in under 25 US areas. The TCR comes from a woman in her 50s who had recovered from COVID-19. Sequencing was done on a sample of PBMCs or T cells enriched from blood (not recorded which). The chain has TRBV5-4 and TRBJ1-1, with 7 bases aligning to TRBD1. The CDR3 DNA is TGTGCTGTATTGGGACAGACGAACACTGAAGCTTTCTTT. This encodes CAVLGQTNTEAFF.